This TCR beta chain was sequenced during a study of beta chain features in type 1 diabetes. Study conclusions and caveats: Cells carrying high TCR expression could end up over-represented when cDNA is sequenced. When Type 1 diabetes patients were examined, their TCRB CDR3s proved moderately but significantly shorter in all four CD4+ subsets. Type 1 diabetes patients showed fewer insertions and more deletions at VDJ junctions. Among patients, naive, central memory and Treg TCRB repertoires appeared more similar than among healthy donors.

The CDR3 contains 12 residues. CDR1 and CDR2 (germline): SGHTA, FQGNSA. Points on this clone: No antigen is known for it.

Expressed TCRB transcripts were sequenced, since all the RNA that had been isolated was reverse transcribed. Profiling relied on immunoSEQ multiplex PCR, and the TCRdb table lists in-frame clones only, not all of them. This table has some 52,000 clones, less than 55% appearing once. The origin of this receptor is a man in his thirties or forties with type 1 diabetes. Material for sequencing was Tregs from blood. V gene TRBV7-2 combines with J gene TRBJ2-5; a weak D match, TRBD2 (5 bases). The J call may not be correct, given that the DNA end is closer to TRBJ2-7. CDR3 sequence (DNA): TGTGCCAGCAGCTCCCCGGGGATCGAGCAGTACTTC. It translates to CASSSPGIEQYF.